Shown below are 7 T cell receptor beta chains from a single sample sequenced in a study of shared clonotypes between healthy human individuals. Method: immunoSEQ multiplex PCR; TCRdb's copy keeps in-frame clones and lacks some. The sample lists 2 million to 2.5 million clones, under 95% occurring once. The specimen sequenced was naive CD4+ T cells from PBMCs. Subset noted: CD45RA+ positively selected. The receptors were gathered from a man younger than 30 in good health. Some clones in this sample may be carry-over from other donors' samples.

This sequence joins TRBV6-1 and TRBJ1-5, with unresolved D. The CDR3 contains 14 residues. Per the germline V gene, CDR1 is MNHNS and CDR2 is SASEGT. Trimming shortened V by 2 bases and J by 7 bases, and 12 bases separated the two germline ends. This chain's CDR3 is CASSELRRGQPQHF. The CDR3 coding sequence is TGTGCCAGCAGTGAATTAAGGAGAGGGCAGCCCCAGCATTTT.

V and J are TRBV7-2 and TRBJ2-2; D gene unclear. Per the germline V gene, CDR1 is SGHTA and CDR2 is FQGNSA. V was clipped by 2 bases and J by 4 bases, with 8 bases between them. The CDR3 is 14 residues long. CDR3 sequence reads: CASSLLEATGELFF. CDR3 nucleotides: TGTGCCAGCAGCTTACTCGAGGCCACCGGGGAGCTGTTTTTT.

V usage is TRBV5-1 and J usage is TRBJ1-5; TRBD1 aligns across 8 bases. Trimming took 4 bases from V and 10 from J; bases not matched to a gene: 10. The germline V gene encodes CDR1 SGHRS and CDR2 YFSETQ. This CDR3 is 14 amino acids long. The CDR3 is CASSPGQGSDPQHF. CDR3 DNA sequence: TGCGCCAGCAGCCCCGGACAGGGAAGCGACCCCCAGCATTTT.

V is TRBV6-6 and J is TRBJ1-2, with D perhaps TRBD1 (5 bases). The V gene lost 2 bases and the J gene lost 1 base, with 11 bases spanning the gap. Germline CDR1 and CDR2: MNHNY and SVGAGI (reference sequence). The CDR3 extends over 15 amino acids. The CDR3, as DNA: TGTGCCAGCAGTTACCTCCGGGGGGTTAACTATGGCTACACCTTC. This sequence encodes CASSYLRGVNYGYTF.

V gene TRBV25-1 combines with J gene TRBJ2-3; TRBD1 matches at 11 bases. V lost 10 bases, J lost 6 bases, and 6 bases stayed unmatched. The CDR3 runs to 13 residues. Germline CDR1 reads MGHDK; CDR2 reads SYGVNS. The CDR3 DNA is TGTGCCACCGGACAGGGGGCGCGGGATACGCAGTATTTT. This sequence encodes CATGQGARDTQYF.

The gene calls are TRBV28 and TRBJ1-5; unclear D gene. CDR1 is MDHEN, CDR2 SYDVKM, per germline. The length of the CDR3 is 18 residues. V was cut by 5 bases and J by 7 bases, with 27 bases left in between. The CDR3 nucleotides are TGTGCCAGCAGTCTGCCATATAGAGGAGTCCTACAAGTCCAGCCCCAGCATTTT. Translation: CASSLPYRGVLQVQPQHF.

The genes are TRBV27 and TRBJ2-7; 9 bases align to TRBD2. The CDR3 extends over 15 amino acids. Per germline, CDR1 MNHEY and CDR2 SMNVEV (reference sequence). The V gene end was trimmed by 3 bases and the J gene end by 1 base; junction bases not matched to a gene: 4. CDR3 nucleotides: TGTGCCAGCAGTTTGAGCCTAGCGGGGTCCTACGAGCAGTACTTC. It specifies CASSLSLAGSYEQYF.